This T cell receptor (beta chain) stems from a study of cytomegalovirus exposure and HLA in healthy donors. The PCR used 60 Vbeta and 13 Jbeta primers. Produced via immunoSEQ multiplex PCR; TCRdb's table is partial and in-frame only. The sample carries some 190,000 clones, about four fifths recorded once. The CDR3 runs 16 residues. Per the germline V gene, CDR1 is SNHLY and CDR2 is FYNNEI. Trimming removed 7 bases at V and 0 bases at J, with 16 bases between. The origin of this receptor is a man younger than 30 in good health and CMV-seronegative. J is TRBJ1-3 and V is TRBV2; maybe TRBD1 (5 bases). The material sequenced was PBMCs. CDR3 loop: CASTPWGGSSGNTIYF. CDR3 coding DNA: TGTGCCAGCACCCCCTGGGGGGGGAGCTCTGGAAACACCATATATTTT.